A selection of T cell receptor beta chains follows, all from one sample in a study of T-cell memory formation after mild COVID-19. One entry per CDR3 protein results from TCRdb running MiXCR on the 5' RACE reads. The sample has about 170,000 distinct CDR3 sequences, over 10% seen once; the top ten hold 3% to 4%. The sample was PBMCs or a T cell subset sorted from them (not recorded which). These TCRs come from a man aged 18 to 29 who had mild COVID-19 (a few samples of this study predate the infection). Cell type and time point are not known. The CDR3 runs from the conserved cysteine through the conserved F or W. Each record gives: V gene, D gene, clone size, J gene, CDR3 length, CDR3 DNA, CDR3 protein. The D gene is left open where the match is weak. Size is stated for part of the rows, as once, few or many counts, or as a class when the clone is expanded.

v_gene: TRBV5-1; d_gene: NA; abundance: few; j_gene: TRBJ1-1; len: 16; CDR3nt: TGCGCCAGCAGCTTGGGGGTCGATCCAGCGAACACTGAAGCTTTCTTT; CDR3aa: CASSLGVDPANTEAFF
v_gene: TRBV11-1; d_gene: TRBD1; abundance: NA; j_gene: TRBJ1-2; len: 15; CDR3nt: TGTGCCAGCAGCTTAGCCGGGACAGGGATCTATGGCTACACCTTC; CDR3aa: CASSLAGTGIYGYTF
v_gene: TRBV9; d_gene: NA; abundance: NA; j_gene: TRBJ2-3; len: 14; CDR3nt: TGTGCCAGCAGCGTAGGGGGGGTTGGAGATACGCAGTATTTT; CDR3aa: CASSVGGVGDTQYF
v_gene: TRBV7-2; d_gene: NA; abundance: NA; j_gene: TRBJ1-4; len: 15; CDR3nt: TGTGCCAGCAGCTTAAACGGCAGAACTAATGAAAAACTGTTTTTT; CDR3aa: CASSLNGRTNEKLFF
v_gene: TRBV20-1; d_gene: TRBD1; abundance: NA; j_gene: TRBJ1-2; len: 16; CDR3nt: TGCAGTGCAAGGGGGACAGGGGGCTGGAGTGGCTATGGCTACACCTTC; CDR3aa: CSARGTGGWSGYGYTF
v_gene: TRBV29-1; d_gene: NA; abundance: NA; j_gene: TRBJ1-1; len: 11; CDR3nt: TGCAGCGCAGCTCGGACGGGTGAAGCTTTCTTT; CDR3aa: CSAARTGEAFF
v_gene: TRBV12-3/TRBV12-4; d_gene: NA; abundance: many; j_gene: TRBJ2-2; len: 12; CDR3nt: TGTGCCAGCAGACTAAACACCGGGGAGCTGTTTTTT; CDR3aa: CASRLNTGELFF
v_gene: TRBV4-1; d_gene: NA; abundance: NA; j_gene: TRBJ1-6; len: 11; CDR3nt: TGCGCCAGCAGCCAGCTAGGACCCCTCCACTTT; CDR3aa: CASSQLGPLHF
v_gene: TRBV6-5; d_gene: TRBD1; abundance: NA; j_gene: TRBJ1-1; len: 14; CDR3nt: TGTGCCAGCAGCCGACAGGGTTTCGGCACTGAAGCTTTCTTT; CDR3aa: CASSRQGFGTEAFF
v_gene: TRBV10-3; d_gene: NA; abundance: few; j_gene: TRBJ2-7; len: 14; CDR3nt: TGTGCCATCAGCAACCGGGACGGGTCCTACGAGCAGTACTTC; CDR3aa: CAISNRDGSYEQYF
v_gene: TRBV9; d_gene: NA; abundance: NA; j_gene: TRBJ1-1; len: 15; CDR3nt: TGTGCCAGCAGCGTAGCACAAGGGGCGCCCACTGAAGCTTTCTTT; CDR3aa: CASSVAQGAPTEAFF
v_gene: TRBV12-5; d_gene: NA; abundance: few; j_gene: TRBJ2-7; len: 11; CDR3nt: TGTGCTAGTGGTTTGGTACAAGAGCAGTACTTC; CDR3aa: CASGLVQEQYF
v_gene: TRBV5-1; d_gene: NA; abundance: NA; j_gene: TRBJ2-3; len: 15; CDR3nt: TGCGCCAGCAGCCTCCAGGACAAGCCACAAGATACGCAGTATTTT; CDR3aa: CASSLQDKPQDTQYF
v_gene: TRBV12-3/TRBV12-4; d_gene: NA; abundance: many; j_gene: TRBJ2-2; len: 14; CDR3nt: TGTGCCAGCAGTTTTCGACGTCGGACCGGGGAGCTGTTTTTT; CDR3aa: CASSFRRRTGELFF
v_gene: TRBV12-3/TRBV12-4; d_gene: NA; abundance: few; j_gene: TRBJ1-1; len: 12; CDR3nt: TGTGCCAGCACCCGGTTAAACACTGAAGCTTTCTTT; CDR3aa: CASTRLNTEAFF
v_gene: TRBV2; d_gene: NA; abundance: NA; j_gene: TRBJ1-1; len: 12; CDR3nt: TGTGCCAGCACTTGGACAAACACTGAAGCTTTCTTT; CDR3aa: CASTWTNTEAFF
v_gene: TRBV5-1; d_gene: NA; abundance: many; j_gene: TRBJ1-6; len: 15; CDR3nt: TGCGCCAGCAGCTTGGACCGGGCCCATAATTCACCCCTCCACTTT; CDR3aa: CASSLDRAHNSPLHF
v_gene: TRBV4-3; d_gene: TRBD1; abundance: NA; j_gene: TRBJ2-2; len: 17; CDR3nt: TGCGCCAGCAGCCAAGACGGGGACAGGGTTGGGACCGGGGAGCTGTTTTTT; CDR3aa: CASSQDGDRVGTGELFF
v_gene: TRBV7-8; d_gene: TRBD1; abundance: NA; j_gene: TRBJ1-5; len: 17; CDR3nt: TGTGCCAGCAGTAGGGACAGGAGTTCTTATAGCAATCAGCCCCAGCATTTT; CDR3aa: CASSRDRSSYSNQPQHF
v_gene: TRBV3-1; d_gene: TRBD2; abundance: NA; j_gene: TRBJ2-5; len: 16; CDR3nt: TGTGCCAGCAGCCCCTCTATGCGGGGGGGAGGAGAGACCCAGTACTTC; CDR3aa: CASSPSMRGGGETQYF